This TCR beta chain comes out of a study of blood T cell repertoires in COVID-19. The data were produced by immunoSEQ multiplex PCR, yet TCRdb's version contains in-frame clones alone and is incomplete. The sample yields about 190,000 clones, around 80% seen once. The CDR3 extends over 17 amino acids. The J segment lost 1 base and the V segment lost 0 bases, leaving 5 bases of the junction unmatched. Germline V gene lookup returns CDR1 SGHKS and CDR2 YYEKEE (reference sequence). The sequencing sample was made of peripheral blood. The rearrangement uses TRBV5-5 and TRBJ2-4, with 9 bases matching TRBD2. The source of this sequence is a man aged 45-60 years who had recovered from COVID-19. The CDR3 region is CASSLGLAGLAKNIQYF. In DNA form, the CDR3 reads TGTGCCAGCAGCTTGGGGCTAGCGGGACTGGCCAAAAACATTCAGTACTTC.